The rows below give T cell receptor beta chains drawn from one sample of a study of CD8+CD57+ T cells in acquired aplastic anemia. TCRdb reprocessed the reads via MiXCR and lists one record per CDR3 protein. The repertoire holds hundreds of thousands of distinct CDR3 sequences, with just under 70% as singletons. The specimen was sorted CD4+, CD8+, or CD8+CD57+ T cells (not recorded which) from PBMCs. These receptors were collected from a human donor in good health, serving as a control. Each CDR3 is given with its conserved first and last residue. Fields, in order: D gene, V gene, J gene, clone size, CDR3 protein, CDR3 DNA. D genes are given only for firm matches. Part of the rows lack a size; the others show once, few, many or a class for expanded clones.

D: -
V: TRBV15
J: TRBJ2-7
size: -
CDR3: CATSRDKGPCEQYF
DNA: TGTGCCACCAGCAGAGACAAGGGGCCCTGCGAGCAGTACTTC

D: -
V: TRBV29-1
J: TRBJ1-4
size: -
CDR3: CSASHRGDENLFF
DNA: TGCAGTGCCAGCCACCGGGGGGATGAAAACCTGTTTTTT

D: -
V: TRBV7-8
J: TRBJ2-7
size: -
CDR3: CASRISADHYEQYF
DNA: TGTGCCAGCAGAATCAGCGCGGACCACTACGAGCAGTACTTC

D: -
V: TRBV7-9
J: TRBJ1-3
size: -
CDR3: CASSPRREKLFFGYF
DNA: -

D: -
V: TRBV7-2
J: TRBJ2-6
size: -
CDR3: CASSFAGEKDLGF
DNA: TGTGCCAGCAGCTTCGCAGGCGAGAAGGACTTGGGGTTC

D: -
V: TRBV2
J: TRBJ2-7
size: -
CDR3: CASSLARGSNEQYF
DNA: TGTGCCAGCAGTTTAGCCAGGGGATCTAACGAGCAGTACTTT

D: -
V: TRBV20-1
J: TRBJ2-3
size: many
CDR3: CSASNQDTQYF
DNA: TGCAGTGCTAGTAATCAAGATACGCAGTATTTT

D: TRBD1
V: TRBV19
J: TRBJ1-6
size: -
CDR3: CASSTGQGAGSYNSPLHF
DNA: TGTGCCAGTAGTACCGGACAGGGCGCGGGGTCCTATAATTCACCCCTCCACTTT

D: TRBD1
V: TRBV20-1
J: TRBJ2-1
size: -
CDR3: CSARGQVAYNEQFF
DNA: TGCAGTGCTAGGGGACAGGTGGCCTACAATGAGCAGTTCTTC

D: -
V: TRBV20-1
J: TRBJ1-5
size: many
CDR3: CSARDPRGFSNQPQHF
DNA: TGCAGTGCTAGAGATCCTCGAGGGTTCAGCAATCAGCCCCAGCATTTT

D: -
V: TRBV20-1
J: TRBJ2-5
size: once
CDR3: CSARVISGEKETQYF
DNA: TGCAGTGCTAGAGTAATTAGTGGTGAAAAGGAGACCCAGTACTTC

D: TRBD1
V: TRBV20-1
J: TRBJ1-5
size: once
CDR3: CSARATGGDQPQHF
DNA: TGCAGTGCTAGAGCGACAGGGGGCGATCAGCCCCAGCATTTT

D: TRBD1
V: TRBV6-5
J: TRBJ2-3
size: once
CDR3: CASSYSLPGTGSDTQYF
DNA: TGTGCCAGCAGTTACTCCCTCCCCGGGACAGGGTCAGATACGCAGTATTTT

D: TRBD2
V: TRBV7-2
J: TRBJ2-3
size: -
CDR3: CASSLRTSGGVQDF
DNA: TGTGCCAGCAGCCTACGGACTAGCGGGGGGGTGCAGGATTTT

D: -
V: TRBV7-8
J: TRBJ1-6
size: -
CDR3: CASSLHGNSPLHFHF
DNA: -

D: -
V: TRBV10-3
J: TRBJ2-1
size: few
CDR3: CATSPGERNEQFF
DNA: TGTGCCACGAGCCCAGGGGAGAGGAATGAGCAGTTCTTC

D: -
V: TRBV7-3
J: TRBJ2-1
size: -
CDR3: CASSLSASIWGNEQFF
DNA: TGTGCCAGCAGCTTAAGTGCTAGCATCTGGGGCAATGAGCAGTTCTTC

D: -
V: TRBV7-2
J: TRBJ2-3
size: -
CDR3: CAPDTSTPDTDTQYF
DNA: TGTGCCCCGGACACGTCGACGCCCGACACAGATACGCAGTATTTT

D: -
V: TRBV9
J: TRBJ1-2
size: -
CDR3: CASSLSSSSPYTF
DNA: TGTGCCAGCAGCTTATCGTCCAGCAGCCCCTACACCTTC

D: -
V: TRBV7-2
J: TRBJ1-2
size: many
CDR3: CASSLPGYYGYTF
DNA: TGTGCCAGCAGCTTGCCAGGGTACTATGGCTACACCTTC

D: -
V: TRBV7-7
J: TRBJ1-6
size: -
CDR3: CASSLGANNESPFHF
DNA: TGTGCTAGCAGCTTAGGAGCAAACAATGAGTCGCCCTTCCACTTT

D: -
V: TRBV6-1
J: TRBJ1-6
size: -
CDR3: CASSPNDFSPLHF
DNA: TGTGCCAGCAGTCCAAATGACTTTTCACCCCTCCACTTT

D: -
V: TRBV5-1
J: TRBJ1-2
size: -
CDR3: CASSLAGGYYYTF
DNA: TGCGCCAGCAGCTTGGCGGGGGGGTACTACTACACCTTC

D: -
V: TRBV3-1
J: TRBJ1-1
size: many
CDR3: CASNSNTEAFF
DNA: TGTGCCAGCAATAGTAACACTGAAGCTTTCTTT

D: -
V: TRBV2
J: TRBJ2-7
size: -
CDR3: CASSLGAGAAYEQYF
DNA: TGTGCCAGCAGCCTAGGCGCGGGTGCCGCCTACGAGCAGTACTTC

D: TRBD2
V: TRBV10-3
J: TRBJ2-2
size: many
CDR3: CAISESGGDTGELFF
DNA: TGTGCCATCAGTGAGTCGGGGGGGGACACCGGGGAGCTGTTTTTT

D: -
V: TRBV7-6
J: TRBJ1-2
size: -
CDR3: CASSKTQNYGYTF
DNA: TGTGCCAGCAGCAAAACACAAAACTATGGCTACACCTTC

D: TRBD1
V: TRBV10-3
J: TRBJ1-1
size: many
CDR3: CAISESGTDFSNTEAFF
DNA: TGTGCCATCAGTGAGTCGGGGACAGACTTCTCGAACACTGAAGCTTTCTTT

D: TRBD2
V: TRBV2
J: TRBJ2-6
size: many
CDR3: CASRGGGVSANVLTF
DNA: TGTGCCAGCAGGGGGGGGGGGGTAAGTGCCAACGTCCTGACTTTC

D: -
V: TRBV7-2
J: TRBJ1-2
size: -
CDR3: CASTQGSGPYDHDYTF
DNA: TGCGCCAGCACCCAAGGCTCCGGGCCCTACGACCATGACTACACCTTC

D: -
V: TRBV7-2
J: TRBJ1-6
size: -
CDR3: CASSPTGEDNSPLHF
DNA: TGTGCCAGCAGCCCAACCGGGGAGGATAATTCGCCCCTCCACTTT

D: -
V: TRBV20-1
J: TRBJ1-6
size: -
CDR3: CSAAKPPGGTLHF
DNA: TGCAGTGCTGCGAAACCGCCGGGGGGGACCCTCCACTTT

D: -
V: TRBV7-2
J: TRBJ2-7
size: -
CDR3: CASSLPGSVTEAF
DNA: TGTGCCAGCAGCTTACCAGGGTCCGTAACTGAAGCTTTC

D: -
V: TRBV5-1
J: TRBJ2-5
size: -
CDR3: CASSSQAGNQETQYF
DNA: TGTGCCAGCAGCAGTCAGGCAGGCAATCAAGAGACCCAGTACTTC

D: -
V: TRBV10-3
J: TRBJ1-6
size: -
CDR3: CAISQGSPHNSPLHF
DNA: TGTGCCATCAGTCAAGGGTCCCCTCATAATTCACCCCTCCACTTT

D: -
V: TRBV12-3/TRBV12-4
J: TRBJ1-1
size: -
CDR3: CASSLQEEAFF
DNA: TGTGCCAGCAGTTTACAGGAGGAAGCTTTCTTT

D: -
V: TRBV9
J: TRBJ1-6
size: -
CDR3: CASSVLGRDTKNSPLHF
DNA: TGTGCCAGCAGCGTACTCGGGAGAGATACTAAGAATTCACCCCTCCACTTT

D: -
V: TRBV20-1
J: TRBJ2-3
size: many
CDR3: CSAEPGRNTDTQYF
DNA: TGCAGTGCAGAACCGGGACGGAATACAGATACGCAGTATTTT

D: TRBD1
V: TRBV12-3/TRBV12-4
J: TRBJ1-3
size: -
CDR3: CASSPTGQLKNYGNTIYF
DNA: TGTGCCAGCAGTCCAACGGGACAGCTAAAGAACTATGGAAACACCATATATTTT

D: -
V: TRBV7-9
J: TRBJ2-2
size: -
CDR3: CASSLARGAGELFF
DNA: TGTGCCAGCAGTTTAGCTCGGGGCGCCGGGGAGCTGTTTTTT

D: TRBD2
V: TRBV30
J: TRBJ2-3
size: -
CDR3: CAWSPLAGGPQDTQYF
DNA: TGTGCCTGGAGTCCTCTAGCGGGGGGGCCTCAGGATACGCAGTATTTT

D: -
V: TRBV19
J: TRBJ2-3
size: -
CDR3: CASSWTGGTDKQYF
DNA: TGTGCCAGTAGCTGGACCGGGGGAACAGATAAGCAGTATTTT

D: -
V: TRBV24-1
J: TRBJ2-1
size: few
CDR3: CATSDGTPREQFF
DNA: TGTGCCACCAGTGACGGGACTCCCCGGGAGCAGTTCTTC

D: -
V: TRBV7-9
J: TRBJ2-7
size: -
CDR3: CASSLDQGTYGYTEQYF
DNA: TGTGCCAGCAGCTTAGACCAGGGCACTTATGGCTACACCGAGCAGTACTTC

D: -
V: TRBV7-2
J: TRBJ2-7
size: -
CDR3: CASSLTDLNTQYFF
DNA: TGTGCCAGCAGCTTGACCGACTTGAATACGCAGTATTTTTTC

D: -
V: TRBV7-8
J: TRBJ2-4
size: once
CDR3: CASSLTGRDANTIQYF
DNA: TGTGCCAGCAGCCTGACGGGGCGGGATGCCAACACCATTCAGTACTTC

D: -
V: TRBV7-2
J: TRBJ1-1
size: -
CDR3: CASSSSTAYEQSFF
DNA: TGTGCCAGCAGCTCGTCCACAGCGTACGAGCAATCCTTCTTT

D: -
V: TRBV24-1
J: TRBJ1-1
size: -
CDR3: CATSSYLGTEAFF
DNA: TGTGCCACCAGTTCCTACTTGGGCACTGAAGCTTTCTTT

D: TRBD1
V: TRBV20-1
J: TRBJ1-5
size: few
CDR3: CSARGDRDQPQHF
DNA: TGCAGTGCTAGAGGGGACAGAGATCAGCCCCAGCATTTT

D: -
V: TRBV5-5
J: TRBJ1-4
size: -
CDR3: CASTRQVRSNEKLFF
DNA: TGTGCCAGCACCAGACAGGTCAGAAGTAATGAAAAACTGTTTTTT

D: -
V: TRBV15
J: TRBJ2-7
size: -
CDR3: CATSRGGTSYEQYF
DNA: TGTGCCACCAGCAGAGGAGGGACTTCCTACGAGCAGTACTTC

D: -
V: TRBV7-2
J: TRBJ1-4
size: -
CDR3: CASSLAAGVGKLFF
DNA: TGTGCCAGCAGCTTAGCGGCCGGGGTTGGAAAACTGTTTTTT